The T cell receptor (beta chain) under discussion was sequenced for a study of PD-L1 blockade in urothelial cancer. Study-level background: Atezolizumab therapy began for patients in 2014, dosed at 1,200 mg intravenously every 3 weeks.

Germline V gene sequence: CDR1 SNHLY, CDR2 FYNNEI. V was trimmed by 0 bases and J by 7 bases, leaving 16 bases between them. The CDR3 extends over 16 amino acids. This table comes from immunoSEQ multiplex PCR, and its TCRdb copy is limited to in-frame clones, with some not included. The sample consists of over 70,000 clones, approximately 87% of them appearing once. Study-wide findings and caveats: Better progression-free and overall survival followed lower pretreatment blood clonality.

Note on this clone: Its target is unknown.

Time point of the sample: peripheral blood 6 weeks after treatment start. The chain combines TRBV2 with TRBJ1-5; D is unclear. This clonotype was obtained from a man in his 70s with urothelial cancer. The specimen comprised PBMCs, sampled around atezolizumab (anti-PD-L1) treatment. CDR3 loop: CASSEAGGGFGQPQHF. The CDR3 coding sequence is TGTGCCAGCAGTGAAGCTGGCGGCGGTTTCGGGCAGCCCCAGCATTTT.